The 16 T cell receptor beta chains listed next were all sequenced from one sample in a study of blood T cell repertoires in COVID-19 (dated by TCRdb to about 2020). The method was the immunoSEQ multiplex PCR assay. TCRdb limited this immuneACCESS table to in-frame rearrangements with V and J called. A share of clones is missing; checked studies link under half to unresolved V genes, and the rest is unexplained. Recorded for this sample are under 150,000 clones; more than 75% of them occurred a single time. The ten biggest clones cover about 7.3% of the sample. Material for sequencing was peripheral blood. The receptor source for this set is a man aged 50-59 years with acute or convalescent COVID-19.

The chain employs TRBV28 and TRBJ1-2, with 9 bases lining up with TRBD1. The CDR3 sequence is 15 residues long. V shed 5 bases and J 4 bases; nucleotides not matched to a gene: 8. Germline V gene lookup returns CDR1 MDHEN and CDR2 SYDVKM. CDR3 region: CASSPTGGRRYGYTF. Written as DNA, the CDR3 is TGTGCCAGCAGTCCAACAGGGGGCAGGCGCTATGGCTACACCTTC.

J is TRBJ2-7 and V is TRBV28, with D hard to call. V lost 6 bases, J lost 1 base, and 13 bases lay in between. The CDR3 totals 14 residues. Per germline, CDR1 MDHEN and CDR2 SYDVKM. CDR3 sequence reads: CASSPAGYSYEQYF. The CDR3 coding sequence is TGTGCCAGCAGCCCGGCCGGGTATTCCTACGAGCAGTACTTC.

In DNA, the CDR3 is TGCGCCAGCAGCTCGACGCGACAGGGGATTTCTGAAAAACTGTTTTTT. This encodes CASSSTRQGISEKLFF. The V and J genes are TRBV5-1 and TRBJ1-4; 8 bases align to TRBD1. The CDR3 length is 16 residues. The trim removed 3 bases at V and 7 bases at J, leaving 11 bases unmatched. CDR1 SGHRS and CDR2 YFSETQ come from the germline V gene.

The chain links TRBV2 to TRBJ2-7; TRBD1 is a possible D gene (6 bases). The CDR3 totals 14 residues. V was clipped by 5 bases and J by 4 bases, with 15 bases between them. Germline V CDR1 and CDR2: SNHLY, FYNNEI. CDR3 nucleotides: TGTGCCAGCAGTCTACCCGGGACACTTTACGAGCAGTACTTC. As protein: CASSLPGTLYEQYF.

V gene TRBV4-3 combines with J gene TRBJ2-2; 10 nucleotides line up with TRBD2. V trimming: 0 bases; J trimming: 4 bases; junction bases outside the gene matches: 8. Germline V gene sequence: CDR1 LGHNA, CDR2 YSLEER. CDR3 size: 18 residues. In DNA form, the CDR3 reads TGCGCCAGCAGCCAAGATGTGATAGCGGGAGGAGGCACCGGGGAGCTGTTTTTT. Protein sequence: CASSQDVIAGGGTGELFF.

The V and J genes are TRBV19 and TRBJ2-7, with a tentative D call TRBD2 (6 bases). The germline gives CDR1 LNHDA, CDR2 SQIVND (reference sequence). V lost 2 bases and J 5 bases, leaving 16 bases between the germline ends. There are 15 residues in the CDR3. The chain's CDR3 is CASSIYAGPGDEQYF. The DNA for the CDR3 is TGTGCCAGTAGTATATACGCGGGGCCGGGAGACGAGCAGTACTTC.

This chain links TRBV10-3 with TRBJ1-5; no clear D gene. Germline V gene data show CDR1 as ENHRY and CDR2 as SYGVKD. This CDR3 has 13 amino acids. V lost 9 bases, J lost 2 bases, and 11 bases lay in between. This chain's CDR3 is CAISRVGNQPQHF. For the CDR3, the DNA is TGTGCCATTTCCCGGGTAGGCAATCAGCCCCAGCATTTT.

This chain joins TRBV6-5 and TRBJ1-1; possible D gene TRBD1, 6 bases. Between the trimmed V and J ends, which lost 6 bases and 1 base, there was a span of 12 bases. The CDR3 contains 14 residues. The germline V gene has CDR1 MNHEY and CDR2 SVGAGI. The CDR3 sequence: CASRATGWNTEAFF. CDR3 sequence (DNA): TGTGCCAGCAGGGCTACAGGGTGGAACACTGAAGCTTTCTTT.

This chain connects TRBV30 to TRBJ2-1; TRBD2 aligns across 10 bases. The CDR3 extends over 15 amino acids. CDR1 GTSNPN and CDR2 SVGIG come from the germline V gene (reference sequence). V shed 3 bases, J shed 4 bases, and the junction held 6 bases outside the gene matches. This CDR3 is CAWRVGLAAYNEQFF. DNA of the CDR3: TGTGCCTGGAGGGTAGGACTAGCGGCATACAATGAGCAGTTCTTC.

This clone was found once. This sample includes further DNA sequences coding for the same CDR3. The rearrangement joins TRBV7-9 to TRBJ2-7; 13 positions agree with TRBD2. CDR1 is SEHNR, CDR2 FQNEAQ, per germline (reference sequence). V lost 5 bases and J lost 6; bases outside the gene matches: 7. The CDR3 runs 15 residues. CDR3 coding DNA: TGTGCCAGCAGCCCTACCGGACTAGCGGGGGTCGAGCAGTACTTC. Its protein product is CASSPTGLAGVEQYF.

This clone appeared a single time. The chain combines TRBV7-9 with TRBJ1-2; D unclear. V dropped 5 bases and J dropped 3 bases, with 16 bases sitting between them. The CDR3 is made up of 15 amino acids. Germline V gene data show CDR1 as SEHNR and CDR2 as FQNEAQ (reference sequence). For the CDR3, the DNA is TGTGCCAGCAGCCCGAGCCTTTCGGGTGACTATGGCTACACCTTC. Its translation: CASSPSLSGDYGYTF.

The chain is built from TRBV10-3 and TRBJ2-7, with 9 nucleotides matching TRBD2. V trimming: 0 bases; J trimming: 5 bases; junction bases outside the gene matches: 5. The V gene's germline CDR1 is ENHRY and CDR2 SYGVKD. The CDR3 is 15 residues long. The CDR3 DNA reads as TGTGCCATCAGTGAGTCGGGACTAGCTGAAGACGAGCAGTACTTC. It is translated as CAISESGLAEDEQYF.

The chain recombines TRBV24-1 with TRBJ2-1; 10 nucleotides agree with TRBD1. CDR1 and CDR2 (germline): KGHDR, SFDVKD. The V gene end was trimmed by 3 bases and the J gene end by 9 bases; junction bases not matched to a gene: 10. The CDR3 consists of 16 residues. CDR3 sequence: CATSDMTGGALGEQFF. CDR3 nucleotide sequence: TGTGCCACCAGTGATATGACAGGGGGCGCTTTAGGTGAGCAGTTCTTC.

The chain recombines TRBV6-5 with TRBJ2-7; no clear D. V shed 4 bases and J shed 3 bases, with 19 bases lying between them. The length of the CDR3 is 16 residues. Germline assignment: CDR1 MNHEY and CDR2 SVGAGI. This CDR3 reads CASSWFSGASYYEQYF. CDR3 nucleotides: TGTGCCAGCAGTTGGTTTTCAGGTGCCTCCTACTACGAGCAGTACTTC.

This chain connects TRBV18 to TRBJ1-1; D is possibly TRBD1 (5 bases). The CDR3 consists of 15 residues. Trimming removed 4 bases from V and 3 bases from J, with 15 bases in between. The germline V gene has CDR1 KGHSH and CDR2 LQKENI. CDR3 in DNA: TGTGCCAGCTCACGAAACACAGGATTGGACACTGAAGCTTTCTTT. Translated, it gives CASSRNTGLDTEAFF. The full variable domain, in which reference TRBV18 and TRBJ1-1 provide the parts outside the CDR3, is NAGVMQNPRHLVRRRGQEARLRCSPMKGHSHVYWYRQLPEEGLKFMVYLQKENIIDESGMPKERFSAEFPKEGPSILRIQQVVRGDSAAYFCASSRNTGLDTEAFFGQGTRLTVV.

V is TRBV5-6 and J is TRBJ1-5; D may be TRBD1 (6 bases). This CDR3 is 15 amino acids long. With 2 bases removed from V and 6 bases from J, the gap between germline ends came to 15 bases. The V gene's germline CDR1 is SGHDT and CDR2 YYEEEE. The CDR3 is CASSLRAGVSQPQHF. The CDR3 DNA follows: TGTGCCAGCAGCTTACGGGCAGGGGTGAGTCAGCCCCAGCATTTT.